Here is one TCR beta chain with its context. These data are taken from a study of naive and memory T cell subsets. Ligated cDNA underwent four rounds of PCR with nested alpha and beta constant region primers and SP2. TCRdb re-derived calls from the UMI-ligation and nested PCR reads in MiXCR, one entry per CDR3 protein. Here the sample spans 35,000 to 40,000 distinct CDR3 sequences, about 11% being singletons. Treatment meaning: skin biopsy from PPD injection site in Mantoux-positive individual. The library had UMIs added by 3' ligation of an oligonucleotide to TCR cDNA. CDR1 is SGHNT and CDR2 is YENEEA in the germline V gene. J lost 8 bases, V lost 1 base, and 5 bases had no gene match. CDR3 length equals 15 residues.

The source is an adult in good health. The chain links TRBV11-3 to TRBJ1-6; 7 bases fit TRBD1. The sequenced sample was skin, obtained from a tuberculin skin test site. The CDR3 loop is CASSLGEGAYSPLHF. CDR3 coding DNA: TGTGCCAGCAGCTTAGGGGAGGGGGCGTATTCACCCCTCCACTTT.